Detailed here is one T cell receptor (beta chain). The source of the sample is a study of blood T cell repertoires in COVID-19. Germline CDR1 SGDLS, CDR2 YYNGEE. J gave up 5 bases and V 3 bases, and 4 bases lay outside the gene matches. The CDR3 is 14 amino acids. TCRdb's copy holds only in-frame clones and misses some; the assay was immunoSEQ multiplex PCR. The table includes over 60,000 clones, more than 70% detected once. The receptor was isolated from a man between 65 and 79 years old with active or convalescent COVID-19. V gene TRBV9 combines with J gene TRBJ2-3; 9 bases match TRBD1. The specimen sequenced was peripheral blood. DNA for the CDR3: TGTGCCAGCAGCGCACGGACAGGGGTAGATACGCAGTATTTT. This codes for CASSARTGVDTQYF.